The 32 T cell receptor beta chains below come from one sample, sequenced in a study of cytomegalovirus exposure and HLA in healthy donors. PCR was performed using 60 Vbeta and 13 Jbeta primers. The table came from immunoSEQ multiplex PCR; TCRdb's copy has only in-frame clones and leaves some out. This table holds approximately 170,000 clones, 80% to 85% found once. The specimen sequenced was PBMCs. The receptors derive from a boy aged 2 to 10 in good health and CMV-seronegative.

The V gene is TRBV14, the J gene TRBJ2-5; 10 bases align to TRBD1. The CDR3 runs 16 residues. The J segment lost 5 bases and the V segment lost 3 bases, leaving 9 bases of the junction unmatched. Germline loops: CDR1 SGHDN, CDR2 FVKESK. The CDR3 sequence: CASSHLDRGLRETQYF. The CDR3 nucleotides are TGTGCCAGCAGCCATTTAGACAGGGGGCTTCGGGAGACCCAGTACTTC.

The V gene is TRBV30, the J gene TRBJ1-1; TRBD1 aligns across 8 bases. The CDR3 is 16 amino acids. J lost 4 bases, V lost 5 bases, and 15 bases had no gene match. Germline V gene lookup returns CDR1 GTSNPN and CDR2 SVGIG (reference sequence). DNA for the CDR3: TGTGCCTGGGGGGTGAAGATTGGACAGGGAGGCACTGAAGCTTTCTTT. It yields the protein CAWGVKIGQGGTEAFF.

V usage is TRBV6-5 and J usage is TRBJ1-5; D possibly corresponds to TRBD1 (5 bases). CDR3 length: 13 amino acids. V lost 5 bases and J 5 bases, leaving 10 bases between the germline ends. Per germline, CDR1 MNHEY and CDR2 SVGAGI. CDR3 bases: TGTGCCAGCAGTCGTGGGGCATATCAGCCCCAGCATTTT. Its protein is CASSRGAYQPQHF.

The chain has TRBV7-8 and TRBJ2-7; D might be TRBD2 (5 bases). V lost 1 base and J 0 bases, leaving 10 bases between the germline ends. Germline V lookup: CDR1 SGHVS, CDR2 FQNEAQ. This CDR3 comprises 15 residues. CDR3 in amino acids: CASSLGRDYSYEQYF. As DNA, the CDR3 is TGTGCCAGCAGCTTAGGTCGTGACTACTCCTACGAGCAGTACTTC.

The chain recombines TRBV9 with TRBJ2-1; no reliable D call. Germline assignment: CDR1 SGDLS and CDR2 YYNGEE. The ends were cut back, 3 bases at V and 0 bases at J, with 7 bases in the middle. The CDR3 spans 14 residues. CDR3 amino acids: CASSASYSYNEQFF. The CDR3 nucleotides read TGTGCCAGCAGCGCGAGCTACTCCTACAATGAGCAGTTCTTC.

The CDR3: CASTSTGNTEAFF. In DNA, the CDR3 is TGTGCCAGCACCTCGACTGGGAACACTGAAGCTTTCTTT. The chain joins TRBV7-9 to TRBJ1-1; D is ambiguous. This CDR3 region has 13 residues. Germline assignment: CDR1 SEHNR and CDR2 FQNEAQ (reference sequence). V was trimmed by 7 bases and J by 1 base, leaving 10 bases between them.

Only a few counts were recorded for this clone. The V and J genes are TRBV27 and TRBJ1-1; the D is unclear. The CDR3 is made up of 13 amino acids. In germline, CDR1 is MNHEY, CDR2 SMNVEV (reference sequence). Trimming removed 2 bases from V and 1 base from J, with 5 bases in between. The CDR3 loop is CASSLGPNTEAFF. In DNA, the CDR3 is TGTGCCAGCAGTTTAGGGCCGAACACTGAAGCTTTCTTT.

The chain couples TRBV6-1 to TRBJ2-5, with 9 positions matching TRBD2. The CDR3 loop spans 17 amino acids. Germline CDR1 and CDR2: MNHNS and SASEGT. V was clipped by 3 bases and J by 1 base; unmatched bases: 9. The CDR3 loop reads CASSDRASGAFQETQYF. Here the CDR3 DNA reads TGTGCCAGCAGTGACAGGGCTAGCGGGGCCTTCCAAGAGACCCAGTACTTC.

This clone has a single count. The chain's CDR3 is CASSILGGEAFF. CDR3 DNA sequence: TGTGCCAGTAGTATTTTGGGGGGGGAAGCTTTCTTT. The chain is built from TRBV19 and TRBJ1-1; a possible D gene is TRBD1 (5 bases). Germline V CDR1 and CDR2: LNHDA, SQIVND (reference sequence). Trimming took 3 bases from V and 8 from J, leaving 10 bases between them. The CDR3 covers 12 residues.

This sequence joins TRBV19 and TRBJ2-7, with TRBD1 matching over 12 bases. The CDR3 is 15 amino acids. Germline CDR1 reads LNHDA; CDR2 reads SQIVND (reference sequence). Germline trimming cut 4 bases from V and 7 bases from J; bases unmatched to any gene: 8. The CDR3 DNA sequence: TGTGCCAGTAGTACCCGGGACAGGGGGCCGGGGGAGCAGTACGTC. Its translation is CASSTRDRGPGEQYV.

This clone showed up just a few times. The rearrangement links TRBV5-4 to TRBJ1-2, with D uncertain. Germline V lookup: CDR1 SGHNT, CDR2 YYREEE (reference sequence). The CDR3 extends over 14 amino acids. Deletions cut 0 bases from V and 0 bases from J, with 6 bases between. The CDR3 spells CASSLARSNYGYTF. The CDR3 DNA reads as TGTGCCAGCAGCTTGGCCAGATCTAACTATGGCTACACCTTC.

The chain joins TRBV7-6 to TRBJ1-3; D is ambiguous. Germline V lookup: CDR1 SGHVS, CDR2 FNYEAQ. V was pared by 1 base and J by 2 bases, with 6 bases between. There are 14 residues in the CDR3. The CDR3 DNA follows: TGTGCCAGCAGCTTAGTATCGGCTGGAAACACCATATATTTT. This codes for CASSLVSAGNTIYF.

The chain couples TRBV7-9 to TRBJ2-7; 7 nucleotides agree with TRBD1. The J call may be mistaken, given a closer DNA end match to TRBJ2-5. Germline CDR1 SEHNR, CDR2 FQNEAQ (reference sequence). The CDR3 extends over 14 amino acids. Here the CDR3 reads CANPPTGSQETQYF. CDR3 DNA: TGTGCCAACCCGCCGACAGGGTCCCAAGAGACCCAGTACTTC.

In DNA, the CDR3 is TGTGCCAGTAGCCGGACAACCAATAATGAGCAGTTCTTC. Translation gives CASSRTTNNEQFF. This chain links TRBV19 with TRBJ2-1; TRBD1 is a possible D gene (5 bases). In germline, CDR1 is LNHDA, CDR2 SQIVND (reference sequence). Deletions cut 6 bases from V and 7 bases from J, with 13 bases between. The CDR3 is 13 residues long.

The chain employs TRBV6-5 and TRBJ2-7; 14 bases map to TRBD2. The germline V gene has CDR1 MNHEY and CDR2 SVGAGI. The ends lost 6 bases at V and 4 bases at J; junction bases unmatched: 2. This CDR3 region has 14 residues. Written as DNA, the CDR3 is TGTGCCAGCAGAAGACTAGCGGGAGGGTACGAGCAGTACTTC. Its protein product is CASRRLAGGYEQYF.

The J gene is TRBJ2-1, the V gene TRBV7-9, with D possibly TRBD2 on 6 matching bases. CDR1 and CDR2 (germline): SEHNR, FQNEAQ (reference sequence). V lost 0 bases and J 0 bases, leaving 9 bases between the germline ends. The CDR3 runs 16 residues. The CDR3 nucleotides are TGTGCCAGCAGCTTAGCTCAGCGGGTCTCCTACAATGAGCAGTTCTTC. Encoded protein: CASSLAQRVSYNEQFF.

J is TRBJ1-1 and V is TRBV6-5; TRBD1 aligns across 8 bases. The CDR3 extends over 15 amino acids. The V segment lost 6 bases and the J segment 5 bases; nucleotides outside the gene matches: 11. Germline V gene data show CDR1 as MNHEY and CDR2 as SVGAGI. The CDR3 protein is CASRTRQGRYTEAFF. In DNA, the CDR3 is TGTGCCAGCAGGACACGACAGGGGCGATATACTGAAGCTTTCTTT.

This chain links TRBV5-1 with TRBJ2-5; 11 nucleotides align to TRBD2. Per germline, CDR1 SGHRS and CDR2 YFSETQ. The CDR3 contains 13 residues. V was pared by 5 bases and J by 3 bases, with 0 bases of the junction left unmatched. This chain's CDR3 is CASRGLAEETQYF. Here the CDR3 DNA reads TGCGCCAGCAGGGGACTAGCGGAAGAGACCCAGTACTTC.

J is TRBJ2-1 and V is TRBV4-1; 8 positions agree with TRBD2. Trimming took 0 bases from V and 9 from J; bases not matched to a gene: 7. CDR3 length equals 15 residues. The germline CDR1 and CDR2 sequences are MGHRA and YSYEKL. The CDR3 here is CASSQEGLVNGEQFF. Written as DNA, the CDR3 is TGCGCCAGCAGCCAAGAGGGACTAGTGAATGGTGAGCAGTTCTTC.

The V call is TRBV19, the J call TRBJ1-1; no clear D. Germline CDR1 reads LNHDA; CDR2 reads SQIVND (reference sequence). There are 16 residues in the CDR3. The V and J ends lost 2 bases and 0 bases respectively, with 13 bases between them. The CDR3 sequence is CASSISPGVMNTEAFF. Written as DNA, the CDR3 is TGTGCCAGTAGTATAAGTCCGGGAGTGATGAACACTGAAGCTTTCTTT.

This chain joins TRBV27 and TRBJ2-5; D is perhaps TRBD1 (6 bases). Judging by the DNA end, TRBJ2-7 fits better; the J call may be wrong. Per germline, CDR1 MNHEY and CDR2 SMNVEV (reference sequence). The length of the CDR3 is 14 residues. In nucleotides, the CDR3 is TGTGCCAGCAGTTTATCGACCGCACAGGGCGAGCAGTACTTC. Its translation: CASSLSTAQGEQYF.

DNA of the CDR3: TGTGCCAGCAGCAGACCCCCCAGCGGACCGTACAATGAGCAGTTCTTC. Its protein product is CASSRPPSGPYNEQFF. The chain combines TRBV7-2 with TRBJ2-1, with D perhaps TRBD2 (5 bases). The CDR3 contains 16 residues. Looked up from germline, CDR1 is SGHTA and CDR2 is FQGNSA. The V end was cut by 5 bases, the J end by 4 bases, with 18 bases between.

The chain couples TRBV21-1 to TRBJ2-7; no check of the table's D call, TRBD1, against the DNA was made. TRBV21-1 is a known pseudogene. The CDR3 extends over 16 amino acids. The CDR3 here is CASSKVPPDRTYEQYV. In DNA form, the CDR3 reads TGTGCCAGCAGCAAAGTCCCTCCAGACAGGACCTACGAGCAGTACGTC.

The chain joins TRBV30 to TRBJ1-5; no firm D call. CDR3 size: 15 residues. CDR1 and CDR2 from the germline V gene are GTSNPN and SVGIG (reference sequence). Trimming stripped 2 bases from V and 0 bases from J, with 11 bases between. The CDR3 protein is CAWSSDGDSNQPQHF. CDR3 DNA: TGTGCCTGGAGTTCCGACGGGGATAGCAATCAGCCCCAGCATTTT.

The chain carries TRBV7-9 and TRBJ2-4, with TRBD1 matching over 9 bases. CDR3 length: 16 amino acids. The junction had 4 bases not matched to a gene; V was cut back by 4 bases and J by 0 bases. Germline CDR1 and CDR2: SEHNR and FQNEAQ (reference sequence). This chain's CDR3 is CASSSGQGKAKNIQYF. CDR3 in DNA: TGTGCCAGCAGCTCTGGACAGGGGAAAGCCAAAAACATTCAGTACTTC.

The chain is built from TRBV5-6 and TRBJ2-1, with TRBD2 identical over 10 bases. The CDR3 is 19 residues long. V was clipped by 4 bases and J by 5 bases; unmatched bases: 18. The germline V gene encodes CDR1 SGHDT and CDR2 YYEEEE. The CDR3 DNA follows: TGTGCCAGCAGCCCGACGGGGACTAGCGTAGGGGTCATGCACAATGAGCAGTTCTTC. This gives the protein CASSPTGTSVGVMHNEQFF.

This clone was counted a single time. This sequence joins TRBV6-4 and TRBJ2-7, with 8 bases lining up with TRBD2. This CDR3 is 17 amino acids long. The V gene end was trimmed by 2 bases and the J gene end by 1 base; junction bases not matched to a gene: 10. CDR1 MRHNA and CDR2 SNTAGT come from the germline V gene. For the CDR3, the DNA is TGTGCCAGCAGTGACGACGGGCCCGGGACTAGGTCCTACGAGCAGTACTTC. Its translation is CASSDDGPGTRSYEQYF.

The chain has TRBV5-1 and TRBJ2-1, with 11 bases lining up with TRBD2. V lost 4 bases, J lost 2 bases, and 14 bases stayed unmatched. Germline V gene sequence: CDR1 SGHRS, CDR2 YFSETQ. This CDR3 comprises 19 residues. In DNA, the CDR3 is TGCGCCAGCAGCCACCCGGCTAGCGGGAGGACGGGGGCCTACAATGAGCAGTTCTTC. This encodes CASSHPASGRTGAYNEQFF.

The V call is TRBV7-9, the J call TRBJ2-7, with 8 bases identical to TRBD2. Germline CDR1 SEHNR, CDR2 FQNEAQ (reference sequence). This CDR3 contains 18 residues. V was pared by 1 base and J by 5 bases, with 16 bases of the junction left unmatched. CDR3 amino acids: CASSLGAGTSSSWNEQYF. The CDR3 DNA is TGTGCCAGCAGCTTAGGGGCAGGGACTAGTAGTTCATGGAACGAGCAGTACTTC.

This clone turned up a few times. The chain combines TRBV29-1 with TRBJ1-2, with 8 positions matching TRBD1. The CDR3 is 12 residues long. V lost 6 bases and J lost 6; bases outside the gene matches: 6. Germline V gives CDR1 SQVTM, CDR2 ANQGSEA. In DNA form, the CDR3 reads TGCAGCGTCCCCAGGACAGGGCATGGCTACACCTTC. Translated: CSVPRTGHGYTF.

The gene calls are TRBV19 and TRBJ1-5, with D possibly matching TRBD1 (5 bases). Trimming removed 5 bases at V and 2 bases at J, with 7 bases between. CDR3 length: 13 amino acids. CDR1 is LNHDA and CDR2 is SQIVND in the germline V gene (reference sequence). CDR3: CASSARGNQPQHF. The CDR3 coding sequence is TGTGCCAGTAGTGCCAGGGGCAATCAGCCCCAGCATTTT.

This clone was counted only a few times. The rearrangement joins TRBV19 to TRBJ1-3; possibly TRBD1 for D (5 bases). Trimming stripped 4 bases from V and 0 bases from J, with 16 bases between. CDR1 LNHDA and CDR2 SQIVND come from the germline V gene (reference sequence). The CDR3 consists of 17 residues. The chain's CDR3 is CASSRPGGKVSGNTIYF. Here the CDR3 DNA reads TGTGCCAGTAGTAGGCCCGGGGGAAAGGTCTCTGGAAACACCATATATTTT.